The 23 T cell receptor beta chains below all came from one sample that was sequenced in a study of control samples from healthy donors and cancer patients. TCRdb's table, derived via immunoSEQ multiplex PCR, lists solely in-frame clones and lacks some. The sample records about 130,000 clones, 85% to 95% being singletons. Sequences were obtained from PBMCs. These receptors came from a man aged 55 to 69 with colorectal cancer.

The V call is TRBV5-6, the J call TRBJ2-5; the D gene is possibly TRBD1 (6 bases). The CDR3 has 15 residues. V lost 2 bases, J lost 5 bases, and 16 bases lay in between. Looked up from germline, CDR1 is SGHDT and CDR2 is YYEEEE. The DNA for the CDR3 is TGTGCCAGCAGCTTACGGACAGTGCGGACGGAGACCCAGTACTTC. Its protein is CASSLRTVRTETQYF.

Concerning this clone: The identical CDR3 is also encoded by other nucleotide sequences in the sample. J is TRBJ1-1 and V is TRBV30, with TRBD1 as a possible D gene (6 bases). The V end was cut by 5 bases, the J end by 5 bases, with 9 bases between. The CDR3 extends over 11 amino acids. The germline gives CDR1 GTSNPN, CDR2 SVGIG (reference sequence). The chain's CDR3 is CAWSRGTEAFF. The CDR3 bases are TGTGCCTGGTCCAGGGGAACTGAAGCTTTCTTT. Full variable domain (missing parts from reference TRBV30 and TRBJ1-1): SQTIHQWPATLVQPVGSPLSLECTVEGTSNPNLYWYRQAAGRGLQLLFYSVGIGQISSEVPQNLSASRPQDRQFILSSKKLLLSDSGFYLCAWSRGTEAFFGQGTRLTVV.

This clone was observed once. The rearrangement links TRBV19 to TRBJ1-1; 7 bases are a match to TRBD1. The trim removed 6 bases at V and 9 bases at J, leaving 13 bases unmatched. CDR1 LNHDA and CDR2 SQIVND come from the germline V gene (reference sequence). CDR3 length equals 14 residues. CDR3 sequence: CASRPGQMAQKAFF. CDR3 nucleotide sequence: TGTGCCAGTAGGCCGGGACAGATGGCCCAAAAAGCTTTCTTT.

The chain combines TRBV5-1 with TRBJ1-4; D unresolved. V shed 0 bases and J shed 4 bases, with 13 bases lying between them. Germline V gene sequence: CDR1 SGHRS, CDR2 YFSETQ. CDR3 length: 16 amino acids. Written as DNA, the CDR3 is TGCGCCAGCAGCTTGGAGGGCGAGAATTATAATGAAAAACTGTTTTTT. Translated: CASSLEGENYNEKLFF. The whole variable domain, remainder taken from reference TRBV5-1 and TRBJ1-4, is KAGVTQTPRYLIKTRGQQVTLSCSPISGHRSVSWYQQTPGQGLQFLFEYFSETQRNKGNFPGRFSGRQFSNSRSEMNVSTLELGDSALYLCASSLEGENYNEKLFFGSGTQLSVL.

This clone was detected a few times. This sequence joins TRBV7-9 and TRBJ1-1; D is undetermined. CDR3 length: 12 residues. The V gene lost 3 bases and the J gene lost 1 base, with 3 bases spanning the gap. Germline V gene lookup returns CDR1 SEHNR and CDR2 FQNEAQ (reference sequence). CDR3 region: CASSFENTEAFF. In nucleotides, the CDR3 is TGTGCCAGCAGCTTTGAGAACACTGAAGCTTTCTTT.

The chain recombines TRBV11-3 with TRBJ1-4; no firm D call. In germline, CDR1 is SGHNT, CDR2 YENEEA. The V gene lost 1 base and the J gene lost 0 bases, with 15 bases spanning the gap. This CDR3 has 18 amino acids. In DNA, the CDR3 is TGTGCCAGCAGCTTAGGTGCTATACTCCCCTCAACTAATGAAAAACTGTTTTTT. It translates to CASSLGAILPSTNEKLFF. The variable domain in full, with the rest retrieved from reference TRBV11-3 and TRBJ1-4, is EAGVVQSPRYKIIEKKQPVAFWCNPISGHNTLYWYLQNLGQGPELLIRYENEEAVDDSQLPKDRFSAERLKGVDSTLKIQPAELGDSAVYLCASSLGAILPSTNEKLFFGSGTQLSVL.

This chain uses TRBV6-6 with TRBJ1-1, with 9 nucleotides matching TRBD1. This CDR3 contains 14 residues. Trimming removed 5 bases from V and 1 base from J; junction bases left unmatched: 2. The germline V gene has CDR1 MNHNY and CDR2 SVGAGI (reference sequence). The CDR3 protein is CASSLDRGNTEAFF. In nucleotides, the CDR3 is TGTGCCAGCAGTCTGGACAGGGGGAACACTGAAGCTTTCTTT.

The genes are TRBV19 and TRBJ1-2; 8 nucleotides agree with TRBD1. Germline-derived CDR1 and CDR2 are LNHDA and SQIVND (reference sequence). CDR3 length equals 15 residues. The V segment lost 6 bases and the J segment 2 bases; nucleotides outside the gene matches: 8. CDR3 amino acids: CASRNRQGINYGYTF. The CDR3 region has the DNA TGTGCCAGTAGGAACCGACAGGGGATAAACTATGGCTACACCTTC.

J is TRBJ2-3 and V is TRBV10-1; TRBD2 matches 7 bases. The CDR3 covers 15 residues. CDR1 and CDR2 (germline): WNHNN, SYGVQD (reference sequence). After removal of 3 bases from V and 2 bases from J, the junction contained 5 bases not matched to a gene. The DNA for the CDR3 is TGCGCCAGCAGTGATTCGCGGGGGTACACAGATACGCAGTATTTT. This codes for CASSDSRGYTDTQYF.

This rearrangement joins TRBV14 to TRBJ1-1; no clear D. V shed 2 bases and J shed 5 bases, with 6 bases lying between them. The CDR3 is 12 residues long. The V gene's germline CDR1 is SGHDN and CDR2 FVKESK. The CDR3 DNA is TGTGCCAGCAGCCAATTTGGGACTGAAGCTTTCTTT. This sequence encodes CASSQFGTEAFF.

CDR3 DNA sequence: TGTGCCAGATACAGGAGCCGCTCTGGAAACACCATATATTTT. It yields the protein CARYRSRSGNTIYF. The J gene is TRBJ1-3, the V gene TRBV5-3; maybe TRBD1 (5 bases). TRBV5-3 has ORF status, its function being uncertain. The V gene lost 7 bases and the J gene lost 0 bases, with 11 bases spanning the gap. This CDR3 region has 14 residues.

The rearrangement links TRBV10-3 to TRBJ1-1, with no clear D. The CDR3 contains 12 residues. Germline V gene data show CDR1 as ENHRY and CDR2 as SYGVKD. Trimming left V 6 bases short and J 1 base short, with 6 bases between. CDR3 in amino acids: CAIRGENTEAFF. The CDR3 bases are TGTGCCATCAGGGGAGAGAACACTGAAGCTTTCTTT.

The chain's CDR3 is CASSFLLGGSNQPQHF. CDR3 nucleotides: TGTGCCAGCAGCTTCCTCCTAGGGGGTAGCAATCAGCCCCAGCATTTT. The chain has TRBV5-6 and TRBJ1-5; tentative D call: TRBD1 (6 bases). V was trimmed by 2 bases and J by 0 bases, leaving 12 bases between them. Germline V CDR1 and CDR2: SGHDT, YYEEEE. CDR3 size: 16 residues.

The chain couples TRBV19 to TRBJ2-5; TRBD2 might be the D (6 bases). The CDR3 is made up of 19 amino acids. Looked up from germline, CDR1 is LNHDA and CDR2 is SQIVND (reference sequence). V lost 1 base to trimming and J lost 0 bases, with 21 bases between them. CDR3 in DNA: TGTGCCAGTAGTATAGTCTTCCGCTCCAATACGGGGGACCAAGAGACCCAGTACTTC. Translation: CASSIVFRSNTGDQETQYF. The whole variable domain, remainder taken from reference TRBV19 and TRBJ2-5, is DGGITQSPKYLFRKEGQNVTLSCEQNLNHDAMYWYRQDPGQGLRLIYYSQIVNDFQKGDIAEGYSVSREKKESFPLTVTSAQKNPTAFYLCASSIVFRSNTGDQETQYFGPGTRLLVL.

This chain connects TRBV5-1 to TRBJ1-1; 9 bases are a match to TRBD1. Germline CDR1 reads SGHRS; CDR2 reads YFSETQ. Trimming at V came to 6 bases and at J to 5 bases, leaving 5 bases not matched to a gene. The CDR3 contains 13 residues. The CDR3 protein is CASTGQGLTEAFF. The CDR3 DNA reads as TGCGCCAGCACCGGACAGGGGCTTACTGAAGCTTTCTTT. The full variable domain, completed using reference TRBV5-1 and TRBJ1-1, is KAGVTQTPRYLIKTRGQQVTLSCSPISGHRSVSWYQQTPGQGLQFLFEYFSETQRNKGNFPGRFSGRQFSNSRSEMNVSTLELGDSALYLCASTGQGLTEAFFGQGTRLTVV.

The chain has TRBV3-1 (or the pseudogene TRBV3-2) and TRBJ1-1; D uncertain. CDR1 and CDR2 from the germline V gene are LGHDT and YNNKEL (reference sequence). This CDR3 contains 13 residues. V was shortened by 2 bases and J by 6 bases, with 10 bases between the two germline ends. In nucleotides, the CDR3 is TGTGCCAGCAGCCAAAACCGGGTAGCTGAAGCTTTCTTT. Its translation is CASSQNRVAEAFF.

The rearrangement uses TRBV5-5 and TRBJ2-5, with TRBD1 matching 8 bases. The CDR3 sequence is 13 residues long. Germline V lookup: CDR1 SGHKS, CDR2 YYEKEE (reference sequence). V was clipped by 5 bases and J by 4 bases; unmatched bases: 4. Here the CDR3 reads CASRRGTGETQYF. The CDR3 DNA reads TGTGCCAGCAGGAGAGGGACAGGAGAGACCCAGTACTTC.

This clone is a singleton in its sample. CDR3: CASSFGGGTTDTQYF. In DNA form, the CDR3 reads TGTGCCAGCAGCTTCGGAGGCGGGACCACAGATACGCAGTATTTT. The chain joins TRBV7-9 to TRBJ2-3; a possible D gene is TRBD2 (6 bases). V lost 3 bases to trimming and J lost 2 bases, with 12 bases between them. Germline V gives CDR1 SEHNR, CDR2 FQNEAQ (reference sequence). The CDR3 covers 15 residues.

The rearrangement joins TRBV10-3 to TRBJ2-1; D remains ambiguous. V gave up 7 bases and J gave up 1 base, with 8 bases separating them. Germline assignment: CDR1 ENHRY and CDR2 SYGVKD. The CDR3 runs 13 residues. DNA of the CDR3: TGTGCCATCAAAGCCCAATCCTACAATGAGCAGTTCTTC. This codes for CAIKAQSYNEQFF.

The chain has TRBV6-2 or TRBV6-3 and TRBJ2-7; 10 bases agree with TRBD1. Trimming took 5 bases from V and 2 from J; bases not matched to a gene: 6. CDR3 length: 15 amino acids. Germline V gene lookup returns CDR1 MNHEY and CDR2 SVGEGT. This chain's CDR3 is CASSRQGAPTYEQYF. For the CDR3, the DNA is TGTGCCAGCAGTCGACAGGGGGCGCCCACCTACGAGCAGTACTTC.

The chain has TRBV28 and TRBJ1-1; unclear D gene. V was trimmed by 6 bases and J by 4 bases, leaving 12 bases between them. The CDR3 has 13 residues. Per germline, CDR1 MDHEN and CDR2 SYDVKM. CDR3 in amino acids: CASSPPGTTEAFF. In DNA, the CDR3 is TGTGCCAGCAGCCCTCCGGGTACCACTGAAGCTTTCTTT.

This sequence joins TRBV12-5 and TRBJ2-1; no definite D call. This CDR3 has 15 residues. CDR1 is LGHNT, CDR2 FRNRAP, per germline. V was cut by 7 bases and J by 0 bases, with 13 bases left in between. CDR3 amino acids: CASASEFSSYNEQFF. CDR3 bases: TGTGCTAGTGCCTCAGAGTTCAGCTCCTACAATGAGCAGTTCTTC.

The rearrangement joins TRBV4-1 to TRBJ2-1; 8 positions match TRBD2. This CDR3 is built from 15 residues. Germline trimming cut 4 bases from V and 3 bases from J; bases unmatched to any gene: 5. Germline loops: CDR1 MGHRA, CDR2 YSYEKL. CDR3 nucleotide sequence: TGCGCCAGCAGCCCGGGACTAGAGCTCTACAATGAGCAGTTCTTC. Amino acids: CASSPGLELYNEQFF.